Listed below are T cell receptor beta chains from one sample, sequenced in a study of identical twins. TCRdb passed the 5' RACE reads through MiXCR, listing each CDR3 protein once. The data contain approximately 470,000 distinct CDR3 sequences, 11% to 15% of them singletons. These data are also associated with another study on yellow fever vaccine responses in identical twins.

The sequenced sample was CD4+ T cells sorted from blood. All receptors derive from a young woman in good health. Both conserved end residues are part of each CDR3. Size is stated for part of the rows, as once, few or many counts, or as a class when the clone is expanded.

>TRBV9|TRBJ2-5|.
CASSKGTGGKETQYF
>TRBV30|TRBJ2-1|.
CAWSVLWDSQGNEQFF
>TRBV5-1|TRBJ2-2|many
CASSLSLTGELFF
>TRBV29-1|TRBJ1-5|many
CSVCIQPQHF
>TRBV18|TRBJ2-2|.
CASSPPTGPNTGELFF
>TRBV12-3/TRBV12-4|TRBJ1-1|.
CASSRENRGAAEAFF
>TRBV9|TRBJ2-7|.
CASSPGSMTFYEQYF
>TRBV12-3/TRBV12-4|TRBJ2-7|.
CASRPDNYEQYF
>TRBV5-1|TRBJ1-1|.
CASSFGGGNTEAFF
>TRBV5-1|TRBJ2-7|.
CASSQAGTGVSYEQYF
>TRBV20-1|TRBJ1-1|few
CSARVGAIEAFF
>TRBV12-3/TRBV12-4|TRBJ2-7|many
CASSPTGEQYF
>TRBV21-1|TRBJ1-1|.
CASSMTGAGGAEAFF
>TRBV6-1|TRBJ2-5|.
CASSPSIGRETQYF
>TRBV6-5|TRBJ2-7|.
CASSYSVAGSKTYEQYF
>TRBV20-1|TRBJ2-1|few
CSVVGQGGNEQFF
>TRBV2|TRBJ1-1|.
CASSAQPARTEAFF
>TRBV4-3|TRBJ2-7|few
CASSQDWRGTYEQYF
>TRBV6-6|TRBJ2-5|many
CASSHQETQYF
>TRBV24-1|TRBJ2-3|few
CATSDPQGGTDTQYF
>TRBV5-4|TRBJ2-1|few
CASSLAPPNEQFF
>TRBV10-3|TRBJ2-1|many
CAIGTPQSNEQFF
>TRBV28|TRBJ1-1|.
CASRPPDELTTEAFF
>TRBV7-8|TRBJ2-4|.
CASSRGGGRQNIQYF
>TRBV6-2/TRBV6-3|TRBJ2-1|.
CASSYVGRYNEQFF
>TRBV19|TRBJ1-2|few
CASARGPDGYGYTF
>TRBV7-9|TRBJ1-2|.
CASSLDTGVGGYTF
>TRBV7-6|TRBJ2-1|once
CASSFEVAASYNEQFF
>TRBV6-5|TRBJ2-7|.
CASSYAPGQGAREQYF
>TRBV25-1|TRBJ2-1|few
CASSDVRGPSYNEQFF
>TRBV7-9|TRBJ1-1|few
CASSRALNTEAFF
>TRBV28|TRBJ1-2|.
CASSLLAVNYGYTF
>TRBV20-1|TRBJ2-3|few
CSAGLIGGQASYTQYF
>TRBV9|TRBJ2-2|few
CASSVEGSYTGELFF
>TRBV5-1|TRBJ1-4|few
CASSLLGNEKLFF
>TRBV7-9|TRBJ2-1|.
CASSPLGWDANEQFF
>TRBV16|TRBJ2-4|few
CASSQSLGGASSKNIQYF
>TRBV20-1|TRBJ2-2|.
CSARDMRTNTGELFF
>TRBV11-1|TRBJ2-5|.
CASSLAGTSGGTNQETQYF
>TRBV27|TRBJ1-4|few
CASSQSDRINEKLFF
>TRBV14|TRBJ1-1|.
CASSPLGTGNQAFF
>TRBV12-3/TRBV12-4|TRBJ2-7|many
CASSLAYGGYEQYF
>TRBV12-3/TRBV12-4|TRBJ1-1|few
CASRVTAMNTEAFF
>TRBV5-1|TRBJ2-7|.
CASSPRTSGDEQYF
>TRBV6-2/TRBV6-3|TRBJ2-2|few
CASSKSLGTNTGELFF
>TRBV3-1|TRBJ2-5|many
CASSLLARETQYF
>TRBV4-2|TRBJ1-1|.
CASSQDGRSNTEAFF
>TRBV28|TRBJ1-5|few
CASSFVGPNQPQHF
>TRBV7-2|TRBJ2-7|.
CASSSSTGVQYF
>TRBV18|TRBJ2-1|.
CASSERYRVYNEQFF
>TRBV28|TRBJ2-7|few
CASIRRGYSSYEQYF
>TRBV19|TRBJ2-1|.
CASSIRLAGAYHNEQFF
>TRBV5-1|TRBJ2-5|.
CASSPRVRGGAETQYF
>TRBV3-1|TRBJ2-7|few
CASSQETTYEQYF
>TRBV6-1|TRBJ2-7|few
CASSPSNLGTYEQYF
>TRBV20-1|TRBJ2-3|few
CSALGATDTQYF
>TRBV28|TRBJ2-1|.
CASSLPPGLAVEQFF
>TRBV4-3|TRBJ2-2|.
CASSQDPFRTGDTGELFF
>TRBV4-2|TRBJ2-5|few
CASSLRTSGSKNGETQYF